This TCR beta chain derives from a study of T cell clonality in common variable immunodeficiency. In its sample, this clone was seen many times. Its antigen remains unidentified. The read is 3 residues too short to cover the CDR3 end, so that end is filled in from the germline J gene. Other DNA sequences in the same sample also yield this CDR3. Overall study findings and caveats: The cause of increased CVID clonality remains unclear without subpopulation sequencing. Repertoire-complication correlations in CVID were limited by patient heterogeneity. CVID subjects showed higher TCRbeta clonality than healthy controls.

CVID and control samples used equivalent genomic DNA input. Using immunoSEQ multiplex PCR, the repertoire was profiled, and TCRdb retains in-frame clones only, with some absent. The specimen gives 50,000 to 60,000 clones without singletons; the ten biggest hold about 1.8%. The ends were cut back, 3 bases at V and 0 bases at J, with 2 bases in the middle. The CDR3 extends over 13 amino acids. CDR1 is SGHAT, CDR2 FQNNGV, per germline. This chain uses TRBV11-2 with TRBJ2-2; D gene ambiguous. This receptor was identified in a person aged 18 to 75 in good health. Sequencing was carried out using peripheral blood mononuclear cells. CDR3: CASSFTNTGELFF. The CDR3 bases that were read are TGTGCCAGCAGCTTTACGAACACCGGGGAG.